A single sample gave rise to the 19 T cell receptor beta chains below, sequenced in a study. One entry per CDR3 protein results from TCRdb running MiXCR on the 5' RACE reads. This table has about 41,000 distinct CDR3 sequences, around 30% appearing once. Input material: memory CD4+ T cells sorted from a lymph node. The subset denotes: memory CD4+ T cells, CD4+CD45RO+CD25-. All receptors derive from a female donor with breast cancer.

Details on this clonotype: At one of its ends the junction is not consistent with the germline gene, which may arise from a read error. CDR3 residues: CGARGQGASYEQYF. The CDR3 nucleotides read TGCGGTGCTAGAGGACAGGGTGCTTCCTACGAGCAGTACTTC. This rearrangement joins TRBV20-1 to TRBJ2-7, with 8 positions matching TRBD1. This CDR3 region has 14 residues. Germline V CDR1 and CDR2: DFQATT, SNEGSKA (reference sequence).

The V call is TRBV4-1, the J call TRBJ2-1; the match to TRBD2 covers 11 bases. This CDR3 has 15 amino acids. Trimming cost V 1 base and J 7 bases; bases outside gene matches: 3. Germline assignment: CDR1 MGHRA and CDR2 YSYEKL. The CDR3 nucleotides read TGCGCCAGCAGCCAAGTAGCGGGAGGGCCAAATGAGCAGTTCTTC. Protein sequence: CASSQVAGGPNEQFF.

This clonotype has only a few counts. The chain recombines TRBV9 with TRBJ2-7; the D gene is possibly TRBD1 (5 bases). The germline CDR1 and CDR2 sequences are SGDLS and YYNGEE. CDR3 length equals 14 residues. V lost 3 bases and J lost 1, with 11 bases in between. Here the CDR3 DNA reads TGTGCCAGCAGCGAATACAGGAATTCCTACGAGCAGTACTTC. Protein sequence: CASSEYRNSYEQYF.

The chain is built from TRBV5-1 and TRBJ2-1; no clear D gene. The CDR3 covers 14 residues. Germline V gives CDR1 SGHRS, CDR2 YFSETQ. The V and J ends lost 0 bases and 6 bases respectively, with 10 bases between them. CDR3 sequence: CASSLGSSSNEQFF. The CDR3 nucleotides are TGCGCCAGCAGCTTGGGAAGTAGCAGCAATGAGCAGTTCTTC. The whole variable domain, remainder taken from reference TRBV5-1 and TRBJ2-1, is KAGVTQTPRYLIKTRGQQVTLSCSPISGHRSVSWYQQTPGQGLQFLFEYFSETQRNKGNFPGRFSGRQFSNSRSEMNVSTLELGDSALYLCASSLGSSSNEQFFGPGTRLTVL.

The J gene is TRBJ2-7, the V gene TRBV20-1; 7 bases map to TRBD2. This CDR3 spans 14 amino acids. V lost 5 bases and J lost 1; bases outside the gene matches: 8. Germline CDR1 and CDR2: DFQATT and SNEGSKA (reference sequence). The CDR3 DNA sequence: TGCAGTGCTCTTCTATCGGGGGGATCCTACGAGCAGTACTTC. It translates to CSALLSGGSYEQYF.

The chain carries TRBV7-8 and TRBJ2-7; D call uncertain. Germline V gives CDR1 SGHVS, CDR2 FQNEAQ. This CDR3 has 12 amino acids. V lost 5 bases and J lost 3, with 8 bases in between. CDR3 sequence reads: CASSHQIYEQYF. CDR3 DNA: TGTGCCAGCAGCCATCAAATCTACGAGCAGTACTTC.

The rearrangement uses TRBV12-3 or TRBV12-4 and TRBJ2-7, with TRBD1 identical over 7 bases. This CDR3 contains 13 residues. With V trimmed by 6 bases and J by 5 bases, 7 bases remained unmatched. CDR3 DNA: TGTGCCAGCAGCCGACAGGGCCTCCACGAGCAGTACTTC. Encoded protein: CASSRQGLHEQYF.

The V and J genes are TRBV7-2 and TRBJ1-1, with 7 bases that match TRBD1. Looked up from germline, CDR1 is SGHTA and CDR2 is FQGNSA. Unmatched junction bases numbered 10, after V lost 5 bases and J lost 4 bases. This CDR3 comprises 15 residues. The CDR3 DNA reads TGTACCAGCAGCAACGGGGCCACAGGGGCCACTGAAGCTTTCTTT. Protein sequence: CTSSNGATGATEAFF. Full variable domain (outside the CDR3, taken from reference TRBV7-2 and TRBJ1-1): GAGVSQSPSNKVTEKGKDVELRCDPISGHTALYWYRQSLGQGLEFLIYFQGNSAPDKSGLPSDRFSAERTGGSVSTLTIQRTQQEDSAVYLCTSSNGATGATEAFFGQGTRLTVV.

Note on this clonotype: The germline gene is not matched at one end of the junction; a read error may be the cause. The chain is built from TRBV6-1 and TRBJ1-1, with a weak D call TRBD1 (6 bases). Germline CDR1 and CDR2: MNHNS and SASEGT. The CDR3 totals 14 residues. Here the CDR3 reads CTSSGGTKVTEAFF. CDR3 in DNA: TGTACCAGCAGTGGGGGCACTAAGGTGACTGAAGCTTTCTTT.

This clonotype was recorded once. This may be a read error, as it is one base from a much larger clone. V and J are TRBV20-1 and TRBJ2-7, with D perhaps matching TRBD1 or TRBD2 (5 bases each). The CDR3 has 14 amino acids. Germline lookup yields CDR1 DFQATT and CDR2 SNEGSKA (reference sequence). CDR3 bases: TGCAGTGCCCCCCGGGGACGAGGATCCTACGTGCAGTACTTC. The encoded protein is CSAPRGRGSYVQYF.

The chain links TRBV5-1 to TRBJ2-3; possibly TRBD1 for D (7 bases). The CDR3 length is 16 residues. V dropped 4 bases and J dropped 0 bases, with 15 bases sitting between them. In germline, CDR1 is SGHRS, CDR2 YFSETQ. The CDR3 DNA follows: TGCGCCAGCAGCCAGGTGGGGGGACAGAGCACAGATACGCAGTATTTT. As protein: CASSQVGGQSTDTQYF.

This clonotype was detected only a few times. The chain employs TRBV7-2 and TRBJ1-4; 7 bases align to TRBD1. Germline V gives CDR1 SGHTA, CDR2 FQGNSA. Trimming removed 5 bases from V and 5 bases from J; junction bases left unmatched: 11. The CDR3 contains 16 residues. The DNA of the CDR3 is TGTGCCAGCAGCGAACAGGGGCGAACAAGAAATGAAAAACTGTTTTTT. Residues: CASSEQGRTRNEKLFF.

Regarding this clonotype: One junction end does not reproduce the germline sequence, and a read error may be involved. This rearrangement joins TRBV19 to TRBJ2-7, with 7 bases fitting TRBD1. This CDR3 is built from 13 residues. CDR1 and CDR2 from the germline V gene are LNHDA and SQIVND (reference sequence). CDR3 bases: TGTACCAGTAAAGAAACAGGGGTCCACGAGCAGTACTTC. Translation: CTSKETGVHEQYF.

V is TRBV9 and J is TRBJ2-5, with D perhaps given as TRBD1 or TRBD2 (5 bases each). The CDR3 consists of 15 residues. Deletions cut 0 bases from V and 5 bases from J, with 14 bases between. From germline, CDR1 is SGDLS and CDR2 YYNGEE. The CDR3 reads CASSVARDGWETQYF. The CDR3 bases are TGTGCCAGCAGCGTAGCCAGGGACGGTTGGGAGACCCAGTACTTC.

This clonotype turned up a few times. The chain links TRBV6-2 or TRBV6-3 to TRBJ2-2; 7 bases are shared with TRBD1. The CDR3 totals 17 residues. The ends lost 2 bases at V and 4 bases at J; junction bases unmatched: 10. Per the germline V gene, CDR1 is MNHEY and CDR2 is SVGEGT. In nucleotides, the CDR3 is TGTGCCAGCAGTTACCGAACGTTAGGGGGCAGCACCGGGGAGCTGTTTTTT. As protein: CASSYRTLGGSTGELFF.

This clonotype occurred a few times. The gene calls are TRBV29-1 and TRBJ2-7, with a possible D match to TRBD2 (6 bases). V lost 8 bases and J lost 4, with 21 bases in between. This CDR3 comprises 14 residues. Germline values: CDR1 SQVTM, CDR2 ANQGSEA. CDR3 region: CSTWTGLSGYEQYF. CDR3 in DNA: TGCAGCACGTGGACCGGCCTCAGCGGGTACGAGCAGTACTTC.

The chain has TRBV9 and TRBJ1-1, with 7 bases identical to TRBD1. This CDR3 is 13 amino acids long. Germline V CDR1 and CDR2: SGDLS, YYNGEE. V trimming: 4 bases; J trimming: 5 bases; junction bases outside the gene matches: 5. CDR3 region: CASSPRGQTEAFF. The CDR3 DNA reads TGTGCCAGCAGCCCGAGGGGGCAAACTGAAGCTTTCTTT.

This clonotype was detected many times. The J gene is TRBJ2-7, the V gene TRBV4-2, with D perhaps matching TRBD1 (5 bases). Germline V gives CDR1 LGHNA, CDR2 YNFKEQ. The CDR3 sequence is 13 residues long. The V and J ends lost 0 bases and 4 bases respectively, with 7 bases between them. CDR3 protein: CASSQDRAYEQYF. Here the CDR3 DNA reads TGTGCCAGCAGCCAAGACAGGGCTTACGAGCAGTACTTC.

The chain links TRBV5-1 to TRBJ2-3, with 7 nucleotides matching TRBD1. Looked up from germline, CDR1 is SGHRS and CDR2 is YFSETQ. Trimming removed 6 bases from V and 7 bases from J; junction bases left unmatched: 8. There are 13 residues in the CDR3. CDR3 nucleotide sequence: TGCGCCAGCAACCTCGACAGGGAACATACGCAGTATTTT. It is translated as CASNLDREHTQYF.